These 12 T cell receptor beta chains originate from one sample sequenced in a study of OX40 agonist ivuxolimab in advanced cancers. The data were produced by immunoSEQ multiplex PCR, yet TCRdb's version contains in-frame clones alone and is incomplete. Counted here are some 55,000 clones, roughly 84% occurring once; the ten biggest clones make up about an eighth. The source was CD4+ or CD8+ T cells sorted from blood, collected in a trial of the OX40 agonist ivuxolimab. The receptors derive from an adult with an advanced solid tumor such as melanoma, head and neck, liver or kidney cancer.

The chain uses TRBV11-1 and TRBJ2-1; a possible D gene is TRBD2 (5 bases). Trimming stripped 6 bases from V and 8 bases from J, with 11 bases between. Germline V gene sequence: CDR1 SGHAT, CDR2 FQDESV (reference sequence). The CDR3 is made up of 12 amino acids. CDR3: CASRHQDYEQFF. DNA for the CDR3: TGTGCCAGCAGACATCAGGACTATGAGCAGTTCTTC.

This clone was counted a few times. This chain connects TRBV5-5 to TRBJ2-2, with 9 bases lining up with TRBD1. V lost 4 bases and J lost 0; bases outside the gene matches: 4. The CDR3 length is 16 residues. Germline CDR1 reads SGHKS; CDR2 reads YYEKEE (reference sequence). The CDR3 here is CASSGQGFPNTGELFF. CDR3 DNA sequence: TGTGCCAGCAGCGGACAGGGGTTCCCGAACACCGGGGAGCTGTTTTTT. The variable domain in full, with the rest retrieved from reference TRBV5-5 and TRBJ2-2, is DAGVTQSPTHLIKTRGQQVTLRCSPISGHKSVSWYQQVLGQGPQFIFQYYEKEERGRGNFPDRFSARQFPNYSSELNVNALLLGDSALYLCASSGQGFPNTGELFFGEGSRLTVL.

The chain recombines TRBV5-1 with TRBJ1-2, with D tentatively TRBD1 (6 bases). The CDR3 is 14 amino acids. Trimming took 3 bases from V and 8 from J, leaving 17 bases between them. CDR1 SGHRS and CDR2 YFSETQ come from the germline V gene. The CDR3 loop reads CASSSTSQGRGYTF. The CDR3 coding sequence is TGCGCCAGCAGCTCAACCTCACAGGGTCGGGGCTACACCTTC.

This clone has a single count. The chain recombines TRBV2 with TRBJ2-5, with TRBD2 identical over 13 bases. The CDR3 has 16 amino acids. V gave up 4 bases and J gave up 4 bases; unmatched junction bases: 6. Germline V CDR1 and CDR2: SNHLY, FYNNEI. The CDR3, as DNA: TGTGCCAGCAGTGCCCGGACTAGCGGGAGTAGAGAGACCCAGTACTTC. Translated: CASSARTSGSRETQYF.

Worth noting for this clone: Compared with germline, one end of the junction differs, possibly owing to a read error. DNA of the CDR3: TGTGCCAGCACCTTAGACAGGGGACTAGGCTACACCTTC. Protein sequence: CASTLDRGLGYTF. The chain is built from TRBV11-2 and TRBJ1-2; TRBD1 matches at 8 bases. The CDR3 runs 13 residues. In germline, CDR1 is SGHAT, CDR2 FQNNGV.

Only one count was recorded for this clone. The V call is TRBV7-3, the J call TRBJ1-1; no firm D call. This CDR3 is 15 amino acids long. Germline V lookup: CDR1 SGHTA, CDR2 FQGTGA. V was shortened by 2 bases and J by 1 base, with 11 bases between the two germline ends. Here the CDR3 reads CASSLGPGGNTEAFF. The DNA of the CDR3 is TGTGCCAGCAGCTTAGGCCCCGGAGGGAACACTGAAGCTTTCTTT.

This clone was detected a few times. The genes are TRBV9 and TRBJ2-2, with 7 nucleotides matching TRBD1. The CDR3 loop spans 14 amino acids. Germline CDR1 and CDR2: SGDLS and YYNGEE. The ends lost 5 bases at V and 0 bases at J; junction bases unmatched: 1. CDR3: CASRGQPNTGELFF. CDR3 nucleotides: TGTGCCAGCAGGGGACAGCCGAACACCGGGGAGCTGTTTTTT. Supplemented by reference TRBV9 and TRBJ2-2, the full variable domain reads DSGVTQTPKHLITATGQRVTLRCSPRSGDLSVYWYQQSLDQGLQFLIQYYNGEERAKGNILERFSAQQFPDLHSELNLSSLELGDSALYFCASRGQPNTGELFFGEGSRLTVL.

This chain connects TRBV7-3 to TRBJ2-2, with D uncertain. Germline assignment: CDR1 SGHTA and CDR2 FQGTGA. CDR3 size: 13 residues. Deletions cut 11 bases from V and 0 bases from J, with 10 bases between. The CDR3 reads CASSNSNTGELFF. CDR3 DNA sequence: TGTGCCTCAAGCAACTCGAACACCGGGGAGCTGTTTTTT.

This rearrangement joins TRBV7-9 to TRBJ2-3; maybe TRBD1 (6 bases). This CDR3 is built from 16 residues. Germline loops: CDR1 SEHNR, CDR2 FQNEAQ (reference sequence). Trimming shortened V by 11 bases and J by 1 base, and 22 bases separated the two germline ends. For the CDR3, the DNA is TGTGCCGGCCACCGTAGGGGGTCGGGGCGCACAGATACGCAGTATTTT. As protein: CAGHRRGSGRTDTQYF.

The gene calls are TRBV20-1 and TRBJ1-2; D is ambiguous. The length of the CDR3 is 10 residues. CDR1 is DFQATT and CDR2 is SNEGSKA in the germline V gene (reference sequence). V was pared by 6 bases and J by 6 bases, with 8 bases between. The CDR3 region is CSADEDGYTF. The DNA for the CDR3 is TGCAGTGCGGACGAAGATGGCTACACCTTC.

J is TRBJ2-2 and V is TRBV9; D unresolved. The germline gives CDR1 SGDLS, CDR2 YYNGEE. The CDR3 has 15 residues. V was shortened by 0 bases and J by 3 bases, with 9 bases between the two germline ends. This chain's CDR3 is CASSVGPKDTGELFF. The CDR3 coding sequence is TGTGCCAGCAGCGTAGGACCCAAAGACACCGGGGAGCTGTTTTTT.

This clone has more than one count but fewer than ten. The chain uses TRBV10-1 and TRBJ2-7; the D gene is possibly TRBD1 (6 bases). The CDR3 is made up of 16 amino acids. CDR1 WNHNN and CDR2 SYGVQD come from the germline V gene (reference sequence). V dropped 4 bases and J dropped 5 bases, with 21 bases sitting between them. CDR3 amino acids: CASSGPFRQVKNEQYF. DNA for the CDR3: TGCGCCAGCAGTGGACCCTTCAGACAGGTAAAAAACGAGCAGTACTTC.